Listed here are 5 T cell receptor beta chains from one sample, sequenced in a study of T cells after posttransplantation cyclophosphamide. Profiling relied on immunoSEQ multiplex PCR, and the TCRdb table lists in-frame clones only, not all of them. The data show 50,000 to 55,000 clones, with around 84% seen just once and approximately 2.6% held by the top ten. The sequenced material came from PBMCs. These receptors originate from a man younger than 40 with a blood cancer, CMV-positive, and with a related stem cell donor.

This clone was found a few times. The V gene is TRBV11-1, the J gene TRBJ2-3; 13 positions agree with TRBD2. Germline V lookup: CDR1 SGHAT, CDR2 FQDESV (reference sequence). The CDR3 length is 14 residues. The trim removed 8 bases at V and 4 bases at J, leaving 3 bases unmatched. The CDR3 DNA reads as TGTGCCAGCCGGACTAGCGGGAGTGCAGATACGCAGTATTTT. It specifies CASRTSGSADTQYF.

The rearrangement joins TRBV29-1 to TRBJ1-2, with TRBD1 matching 9 bases. V lost 7 bases to trimming and J lost 1 base; unmatched junction nucleotides: 4. The CDR3 runs 13 residues. The germline V gene has CDR1 SQVTM and CDR2 ANQGSEA. The CDR3 DNA reads as TGCAGCGCCGGGACAGGGCTTAACTATGGCTACACCTTC. Encoded protein: CSAGTGLNYGYTF.

About this clone: One junction end does not reproduce the germline sequence, and a read error may be involved. This chain uses TRBV7-2 with TRBJ2-5; no definite D call. CDR1 and CDR2 (germline): SGHTA, FQGNSA. The CDR3 is 16 residues long. DNA for the CDR3: TGTGCCAGCAGCTTAATCGGCCAGTGGGCCCAAGGGACCCAGTACTTC. Protein: CASSLIGQWAQGTQYF.

The chain joins TRBV25-1 to TRBJ2-2; 9 bases map to TRBD1. Germline CDR1 and CDR2: MGHDK and SYGVNS. The CDR3 spans 16 residues. The ends lost 4 bases at V and 5 bases at J; junction bases unmatched: 8. CDR3 coding DNA: TGTGCCAGCAGTGGGTACAGGGGGCTGGGGACCGGGGAGCTGTTTTTT. This translates into CASSGYRGLGTGELFF.

The chain combines TRBV27 with TRBJ2-1; 7 bases fit TRBD2. J gave up 4 bases and V 8 bases, and 5 bases lay outside the gene matches. This CDR3 spans 13 amino acids. CDR1 and CDR2 (germline): MNHEY, SMNVEV (reference sequence). This CDR3 is CASWGRDYNEQFF. The CDR3 DNA reads TGTGCCAGCTGGGGGAGGGATTACAATGAGCAGTTCTTC.